The 29 T cell receptor beta chains below come from one sample, sequenced in a study of blood T cell repertoires in COVID-19. Sequencing was performed with immunoSEQ multiplex PCR; in TCRdb, only in-frame clones are kept and a portion is missing. The sample has over 350,000 clones; approximately 90% are singletons. Specimen: PBMCs or T cells enriched from blood (not recorded which). These receptors were taken from a woman between 18 and 29 years old with acute COVID-19.

This chain joins TRBV4-1 and TRBJ2-3, with 11 positions matching TRBD1. V shed 0 bases, J shed 5 bases, and the junction held 7 bases outside the gene matches. Germline lookup yields CDR1 MGHRA and CDR2 YSYEKL. CDR3 length: 17 amino acids. In nucleotides, the CDR3 is TGCGCCAGCAGCCAAGATTCCCGGACAGGGGGCAGAGATACGCAGTATTTT. Translation gives CASSQDSRTGGRDTQYF.

This chain links TRBV7-9 with TRBJ1-2; D call uncertain. This CDR3 comprises 14 residues. The germline V and J ends were trimmed by 2 bases and 7 bases, with 14 bases remaining between them. Germline-derived CDR1 and CDR2 are SEHNR and FQNEAQ (reference sequence). CDR3 nucleotide sequence: TGTGCCAGCAGCTTACCTAGACCCCGGAGTGGCTACACCTTC. It yields the protein CASSLPRPRSGYTF.

The rearrangement uses TRBV29-1 and TRBJ1-1; D gene unclear. This CDR3 comprises 13 residues. Trimming cost V 6 bases and J 1 base, with 12 bases left between them. Germline V gene sequence: CDR1 SQVTM, CDR2 ANQGSEA. The CDR3 sequence is CSVRGLGNTEAFF. The CDR3 coding sequence is TGCAGCGTACGAGGGCTGGGGAACACTGAAGCTTTCTTT. Drawing the rest from reference TRBV29-1 and TRBJ1-1, the complete variable domain is SAVISQKPSRDICQRGTSLTIQCQVDSQVTMMFWYRQQPGQSLTLIATANQGSEATYESGFVIDKFPISRPNLTFSTLTVSNMSPEDSSIYLCSVRGLGNTEAFFGQGTRLTVV.

The CDR3 sequence is CAISATGEWGYTF. CDR3 sequence (DNA): TGTGCCATCAGTGCAACAGGGGAGTGGGGCTACACCTTC. The chain couples TRBV10-3 to TRBJ1-2; 7 positions agree with TRBD1. V lost 4 bases, J lost 8 bases, and 7 bases stayed unmatched. Germline CDR1 and CDR2: ENHRY and SYGVKD. This CDR3 contains 13 residues.

The rearrangement uses TRBV6-4 and TRBJ2-3, with D unresolved. Germline loops: CDR1 MRHNA, CDR2 SNTAGT. The ends were cut back, 4 bases at V and 4 bases at J, with 9 bases in the middle. The length of the CDR3 is 13 residues. The DNA for the CDR3 is TGTGCCAGCAGTGCTCAAAGAGCAGATACGCAGTATTTT. Amino acids: CASSAQRADTQYF.

The V gene is TRBV6-1, the J gene TRBJ2-1; TRBD2 matches 9 bases. V shed 1 base and J 4 bases; nucleotides not matched to a gene: 8. Germline V gives CDR1 MNHNS, CDR2 SASEGT. The CDR3 contains 17 residues. CDR3 residues: CASSEDPSGVAYNEQFF. The CDR3 DNA sequence: TGTGCCAGCAGTGAAGACCCTAGCGGGGTAGCATACAATGAGCAGTTCTTC.

This chain uses TRBV3-1 (or the pseudogene TRBV3-2) with TRBJ1-5, with 7 bases identical to TRBD1. The V gene's germline CDR1 is LGHDT and CDR2 YNNKEL (reference sequence). V trimming: 3 bases; J trimming: 5 bases; junction bases outside the gene matches: 1. This CDR3 contains 13 residues. DNA for the CDR3: TGTGCCAGCAGCCACCAGGGGGATCAGCCCCAGCATTTT. Translating it yields CASSHQGDQPQHF.

The chain carries TRBV6-2 or TRBV6-3 and TRBJ2-3; D unclear. In germline, CDR1 is MNHEY, CDR2 SVGEGT. This CDR3 region has 15 residues. V lost 7 bases to trimming and J lost 0 bases, with 14 bases between them. The CDR3 DNA reads TGTGCCAGCACCCCAAGCGAATATAGCACAGATACGCAGTATTTT. This translates into CASTPSEYSTDTQYF.

CDR3: CASWGARDGYTF. The CDR3 DNA is TGTGCCAGCTGGGGAGCACGGGATGGCTACACCTTC. J is TRBJ1-2 and V is TRBV9; D is undetermined. From germline, CDR1 is SGDLS and CDR2 YYNGEE. V shed 7 bases and J shed 6 bases, with 13 bases lying between them. The CDR3 contains 12 residues.

This chain joins TRBV5-1 and TRBJ2-3; TRBD2 agrees at 15 bases. J was trimmed by 0 bases and V by 3 bases; bases with no gene match: 8. The CDR3 length is 19 residues. Germline V gene lookup returns CDR1 SGHRS and CDR2 YFSETQ. The CDR3 sequence is CASSSGLAGGIPSTDTQYF. The DNA for the CDR3 is TGCGCCAGCAGCTCAGGACTAGCGGGAGGGATACCTAGCACAGATACGCAGTATTTT.

V is TRBV7-9 and J is TRBJ1-2; tentatively, D is TRBD1 (6 bases). CDR1 SEHNR and CDR2 FQNEAQ come from the germline V gene (reference sequence). Between the trimmed V and J ends, which lost 4 bases and 8 bases, there was a span of 11 bases. The CDR3 consists of 12 residues. The DNA of the CDR3 is TGTGCCAGCAGCTCCGGACAGATGGGCTACACCTTC. It is translated as CASSSGQMGYTF.

The chain combines TRBV4-3 with TRBJ2-7; TRBD1 is a possible D gene (6 bases). The germline CDR1 and CDR2 sequences are LGHNA and YSLEER. Trimming pared 0 bases from V and 3 bases from J, leaving 15 bases between. This CDR3 has 16 amino acids. The CDR3 DNA sequence: TGCGCCAGCAGCCAAGATCAACAGGGTTTTCTCTACGAGCAGTACTTC. Translating gives CASSQDQQGFLYEQYF.

The V call is TRBV30, the J call TRBJ1-2; D ambiguous. The CDR3 extends over 12 amino acids. V was trimmed by 4 bases and J by 5 bases, leaving 11 bases between them. The germline gives CDR1 GTSNPN, CDR2 SVGIG (reference sequence). The CDR3 here is CAWIRRRYGYTF. The CDR3 DNA reads TGTGCCTGGATTCGGAGACGGTATGGCTACACCTTC.

This sequence joins TRBV12-3 or TRBV12-4 and TRBJ1-2; unclear D gene. With 6 bases removed from V and 8 bases from J, the gap between germline ends came to 16 bases. This CDR3 has 13 amino acids. CDR3 region: CASSLLETIGYTF. Written as DNA, the CDR3 is TGTGCCAGCAGCCTACTCGAAACTATCGGCTACACCTTC.

The chain combines TRBV2 with TRBJ2-7; 7 nucleotides match TRBD2. V lost 8 bases and J lost 5; bases outside the gene matches: 12. Germline CDR1 SNHLY, CDR2 FYNNEI. The CDR3 extends over 14 amino acids. CDR3 amino acids: CASPRGVGSNEQYF. The CDR3 DNA reads as TGTGCCAGCCCTCGGGGGGTCGGTAGTAACGAGCAGTACTTC. Based on the CDR3 plus reference TRBV2 and TRBJ2-7, the full variable domain is EPEVTQTPSHQVTQMGQEVILRCVPISNHLYFYWYRQILGQKVEFLVSFYNNEISEKSEIFDDQFSVERPDGSNFTLKIRSTKLEDSAMYFCASPRGVGSNEQYFGPGTRLTVT.

The rearrangement uses TRBV14 and TRBJ1-1; unclear D gene. The CDR3 extends over 13 amino acids. V lost 1 base to trimming and J lost 8 bases, with 11 bases between them. Per germline, CDR1 SGHDN and CDR2 FVKESK. CDR3 amino acids: CASSQVWATEAFF. The CDR3 bases are TGTGCCAGCAGCCAAGTATGGGCAACCGAAGCTTTCTTT. Using reference TRBV14 and TRBJ1-1 for the parts outside the CDR3, the full variable domain is EAGVTQFPSHSVIEKGQTVTLRCDPISGHDNLYWYRRVMGKEIKFLLHFVKESKQDESGMPNNRFLAERTGGTYSTLKVQPAELEDSGVYFCASSQVWATEAFFGQGTRLTVV.

This sequence joins TRBV15 and TRBJ2-5, with D tentatively TRBD2 (5 bases). There are 14 residues in the CDR3. Germline CDR1 LNHNV, CDR2 YYDKDF (reference sequence). The V gene lost 3 bases and the J gene lost 7 bases, with 15 bases spanning the gap. The CDR3 reads CATSSPAEVRTQYF. CDR3 nucleotide sequence: TGTGCCACCAGCAGCCCAGCGGAGGTGCGGACCCAGTACTTC.

The chain is built from TRBV19 and TRBJ1-6; 8 positions match TRBD1. V dropped 3 bases and J dropped 6; count of bases not matched to a gene: 7. This CDR3 comprises 16 residues. Germline assignment: CDR1 LNHDA and CDR2 SQIVND (reference sequence). CDR3 sequence: CASSILQGDVNSPLHF. In DNA form, the CDR3 reads TGTGCCAGTAGTATTTTACAGGGGGATGTTAATTCACCCCTCCACTTT.

The chain combines TRBV12-2 with TRBJ2-5; the D call in the table, TRBD2, was not verified against the DNA. TRBV12-2 constitutes a pseudogene. This CDR3 region has 17 residues. CDR3 DNA sequence: TGTGCAAGTCGCTTAGACGTGGGGGGAGGGTACCAAGAGACCCAGTACTTC. Translation: CASRLDVGGGYQETQYF.

The chain recombines TRBV27 with TRBJ1-6; tentative D call: TRBD1 (5 bases). V was cut by 5 bases and J by 12 bases, with 11 bases left in between. CDR3 length equals 12 residues. CDR1 is MNHEY, CDR2 SMNVEV, per germline (reference sequence). The chain's CDR3 is CASSADQGPLHF. CDR3 bases: TGTGCCAGCAGTGCAGACCAGGGACCCCTCCACTTT.

This clone showed up just once. V usage is TRBV12-3 or TRBV12-4 and J usage is TRBJ1-1; D uncertain. The length of the CDR3 is 12 residues. V lost 2 bases and J 5 bases, leaving 6 bases between the germline ends. CDR3 loop: CASSLFATEAFF. The CDR3 nucleotides read TGTGCCAGCAGTTTATTTGCGACTGAAGCTTTCTTT.

The chain is built from TRBV7-2 and TRBJ1-6; D is possibly TRBD1 (6 bases). The CDR3 runs to 16 residues. Looked up from germline, CDR1 is SGHTA and CDR2 is FQGNSA. The V end was cut by 5 bases, the J end by 5 bases, with 16 bases between. CDR3 sequence: CASSNLDRPNNSPLHF. CDR3 in DNA: TGTGCCAGCAGCAACCTAGACAGGCCAAATAATTCACCCCTCCACTTT.

The chain links TRBV4-3 to TRBJ2-1; no definite D call. V lost 0 bases and J 0 bases, leaving 9 bases between the germline ends. The length of the CDR3 is 16 residues. CDR1 and CDR2 (germline): LGHNA, YSLEER. DNA for the CDR3: TGCGCCAGCAGCCAAGAACCGGTAAGCTCCTACAATGAGCAGTTCTTC. Amino acid sequence: CASSQEPVSSYNEQFF.

The rearrangement uses TRBV12-3 or TRBV12-4 and TRBJ1-2; no definite D call. Trimming removed 5 bases from V and 4 bases from J, with 8 bases in between. This CDR3 is 12 amino acids long. CDR3 nucleotides: TGTGCCAGCAGTCAGAACAGCTATGGCTACACCTTC. It codes for CASSQNSYGYTF.

This rearrangement joins TRBV11-2 to TRBJ1-2; perhaps TRBD1 as D (6 bases). The CDR3 is made up of 14 amino acids. Germline V gene lookup returns CDR1 SGHAT and CDR2 FQNNGV. Trimming pared 4 bases from V and 6 bases from J, leaving 15 bases between. In DNA form, the CDR3 reads TGTGCCAGCAGCTCATTGGGACATAGAGATGGCTACACCTTC. It is translated as CASSSLGHRDGYTF. The variable domain in full, completed from reference TRBV11-2 and TRBJ1-2, reads EAGVAQSPRYKIIEKRQSVAFWCNPISGHATLYWYQQILGQGPKLLIQFQNNGVVDDSQLPKDRFSAERLKGVDSTLKIQPAKLEDSAVYLCASSSLGHRDGYTFGSGTRLTVV.

V is TRBV7-9 and J is TRBJ2-1; 8 positions agree with TRBD1. V was clipped by 5 bases and J by 8 bases; unmatched bases: 5. The CDR3 runs to 13 residues. The germline gives CDR1 SEHNR, CDR2 FQNEAQ (reference sequence). For the CDR3, the DNA is TGTGCCAGCAGCCCATCGACAGGGGATGAGCAGTTCTTC. Protein: CASSPSTGDEQFF.

V is TRBV29-1 and J is TRBJ2-7; 7 positions match TRBD1. The V and J ends lost 6 bases and 6 bases, in that order; junction bases with no gene match: 11. The V gene's germline CDR1 is SQVTM and CDR2 ANQGSEA. This CDR3 contains 13 residues. The CDR3 region is CSVPTTGLGEQYF. Written as DNA, the CDR3 is TGCAGCGTGCCGACGACAGGGCTCGGCGAGCAGTACTTC.

The CDR3 region is CASSPYRGDYGYTF. CDR3 bases: TGTGCCAGCAGCCCATACAGGGGGGATTATGGCTACACCTTC. The chain carries TRBV7-2 and TRBJ1-2, with 8 positions matching TRBD1. The CDR3 sequence is 14 residues long. Germline values: CDR1 SGHTA, CDR2 FQGNSA. V shed 5 bases and J 5 bases; nucleotides not matched to a gene: 7.

V is TRBV29-1 and J is TRBJ1-1, with TRBD1 matching over 7 bases. Germline trimming cut 7 bases from V and 4 bases from J; bases unmatched to any gene: 3. Germline loops: CDR1 SQVTM, CDR2 ANQGSEA. There are 11 residues in the CDR3. The DNA for the CDR3 is TGCAGCGGGAACAGGGGCACTGAAGCTTTCTTT. Amino acids: CSGNRGTEAFF.